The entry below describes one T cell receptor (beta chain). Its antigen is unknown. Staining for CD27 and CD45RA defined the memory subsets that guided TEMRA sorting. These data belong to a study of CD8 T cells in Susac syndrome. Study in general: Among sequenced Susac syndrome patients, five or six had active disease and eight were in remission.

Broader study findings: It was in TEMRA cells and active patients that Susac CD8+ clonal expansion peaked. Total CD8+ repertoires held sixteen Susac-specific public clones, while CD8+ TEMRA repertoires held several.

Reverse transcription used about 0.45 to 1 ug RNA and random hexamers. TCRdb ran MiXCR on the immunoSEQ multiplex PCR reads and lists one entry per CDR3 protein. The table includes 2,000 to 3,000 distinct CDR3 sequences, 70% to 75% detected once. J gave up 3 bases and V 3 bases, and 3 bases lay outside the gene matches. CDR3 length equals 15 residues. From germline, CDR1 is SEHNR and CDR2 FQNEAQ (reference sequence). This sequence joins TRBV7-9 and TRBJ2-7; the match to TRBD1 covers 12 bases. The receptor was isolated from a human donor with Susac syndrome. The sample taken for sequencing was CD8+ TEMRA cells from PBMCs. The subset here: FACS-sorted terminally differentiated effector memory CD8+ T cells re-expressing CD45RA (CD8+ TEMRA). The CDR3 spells CASSFRDRGHYEQYF. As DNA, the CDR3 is TGTGCCAGCAGCTTCCGGGACAGGGGGCACTACGAGCAGTACTTC.